The 17 T cell receptor beta chains below were found in one sample sequenced in a study of CD8 T cells in ankylosing spondylitis. Each CDR3 protein gets one entry after TCRdb re-called the 5' RACE reads with MiXCR. Here the sample spans 350,000 to 400,000 distinct CDR3 sequences, roughly 20% being singletons. The sequenced sample consisted of blood, either unsorted or a sorted T cell fraction (not recorded which). These receptors all come from a male donor with ankylosing spondylitis or in good health (not recorded which).

There are a few counts of this clonotype. The chain carries TRBV7-8 and TRBJ2-5; 12 nucleotides align to TRBD2. Germline V gene lookup returns CDR1 SGHVS and CDR2 FQNEAQ. The CDR3 consists of 18 residues. V gave up 5 bases and J gave up 0 bases; unmatched junction bases: 10. The CDR3 protein is CASSARTSGDMYQETQYF. The DNA for the CDR3 is TGTGCCAGCAGCGCGCGGACTAGCGGGGATATGTACCAAGAGACCCAGTACTTC.

This clonotype was seen only a few times. The V gene is TRBV29-1, the J gene TRBJ2-2, with a possible D match to TRBD1 (5 bases). The V and J ends lost 4 bases and 4 bases respectively, with 10 bases between them. CDR1 and CDR2 from the germline V gene are SQVTM and ANQGSEA. The CDR3 totals 13 residues. The CDR3 is CSVVGRSTGELFF. In DNA, the CDR3 is TGCAGCGTTGTGGGGCGCAGCACCGGGGAGCTGTTTTTT.

This clonotype has more than one count but fewer than ten. The chain recombines TRBV29-1 with TRBJ2-7; no clear D. V was shortened by 5 bases and J by 4 bases, with 9 bases between the two germline ends. In germline, CDR1 is SQVTM, CDR2 ANQGSEA. CDR3 size: 11 residues. The CDR3 sequence: CSVRIGYEQYF. CDR3 DNA: TGCAGCGTTCGAATCGGTTACGAGCAGTACTTC.

CDR3 nucleotides: TGCGCCAGCAGCCAAGGAGTTACAGCCTGGTCCGCAGATACGCAGTATTTT. Amino acids: CASSQGVTAWSADTQYF. The chain has TRBV4-1 and TRBJ2-3; D ambiguous. Germline CDR1 reads MGHRA; CDR2 reads YSYEKL. The CDR3 runs 17 residues. V dropped 1 base and J dropped 4 bases, with 18 bases sitting between them.

The chain combines TRBV20-1 with TRBJ2-1; D unresolved. This CDR3 region has 13 residues. Germline values: CDR1 DFQATT, CDR2 SNEGSKA (reference sequence). Trimming took 0 bases from V and 6 from J, leaving 9 bases between them. The CDR3 is CSARDQASNEQFF. DNA of the CDR3: TGCAGTGCTAGAGATCAAGCCTCCAATGAGCAGTTCTTC.

This clonotype was observed many times. This sequence joins TRBV9 and TRBJ2-1, with a weak D call TRBD2 (6 bases). Germline V gives CDR1 SGDLS, CDR2 YYNGEE. The CDR3 is 15 amino acids. V was shortened by 0 bases and J by 0 bases, with 7 bases between the two germline ends. The CDR3 region has the DNA TGTGCCAGCAGCGTAGGCGGGGACTCCTACAATGAGCAGTTCTTC. Translated, it gives CASSVGGDSYNEQFF.

The chain carries TRBV2 and TRBJ2-1; TRBD1 matches 9 bases. Germline loops: CDR1 SNHLY, CDR2 FYNNEI. J was trimmed by 13 bases and V by 8 bases; bases with no gene match: 3. This CDR3 has 10 amino acids. In DNA form, the CDR3 reads TGTGCCAGCGAGGGACAGGGACAGTTCTTC. Encoded protein: CASEGQGQFF. The complete variable domain, with remaining parts taken from reference TRBV2 and TRBJ2-1, reads EPEVTQTPSHQVTQMGQEVILRCVPISNHLYFYWYRQILGQKVEFLVSFYNNEISEKSEIFDDQFSVERPDGSNFTLKIRSTKLEDSAMYFCASEGQGQFFGPGTRLTVL.

The chain joins TRBV12-3 or TRBV12-4 to TRBJ2-4; 9 bases agree with TRBD1. Trimming at V came to 5 bases and at J to 1 base, leaving 9 bases not matched to a gene. The CDR3 sequence is 17 residues long. CDR3 in amino acids: CASSPPRTGEAKNIQYF. CDR3 DNA: TGTGCCAGCAGTCCCCCCCGGACAGGGGAGGCCAAAAACATTCAGTACTTC.

This clonotype was observed a handful of times. This rearrangement joins TRBV6-6 to TRBJ2-7; the D gene is possibly TRBD2 (5 bases). CDR3 size: 12 residues. Trimming left V 5 bases short and J 7 bases short, with 12 bases between. The germline CDR1 and CDR2 sequences are MNHNY and SVGAGI (reference sequence). CDR3 amino acids: CASSGGSGEQYF. CDR3 DNA sequence: TGTGCCAGCAGTGGCGGGTCGGGAGAGCAGTACTTC.

This clonotype was seen more than once but under ten times. The chain joins TRBV15 to TRBJ2-1; maybe TRBD1 (6 bases). V lost 1 base, J lost 4 bases, and 8 bases lay in between. The CDR3 extends over 14 amino acids. From germline, CDR1 is LNHNV and CDR2 YYDKDF (reference sequence). The CDR3 here is CATSRGTAYNEQFF. CDR3 coding DNA: TGTGCCACCAGCAGAGGGACAGCGTACAATGAGCAGTTCTTC.

The chain recombines TRBV20-1 with TRBJ2-3, with D unresolved. V gave up 0 bases and J gave up 6 bases, with 7 bases separating them. Germline assignment: CDR1 DFQATT and CDR2 SNEGSKA (reference sequence). The CDR3 is 12 residues long. CDR3 region: CSARDLLDTQYF. The CDR3 region has the DNA TGCAGTGCTAGAGATTTGTTGGATACGCAGTATTTT.

This chain links TRBV6-1 with TRBJ2-7, with TRBD2 matching 12 bases. Trimming cost V 2 bases and J 2 bases; bases outside gene matches: 7. The CDR3 is made up of 17 amino acids. Germline assignment: CDR1 MNHNS and CDR2 SASEGT. CDR3 amino acids: CASSEPLAGGGAYEQYF. The CDR3 DNA sequence: TGTGCCAGCAGTGAACCCCTAGCGGGGGGGGGAGCCTACGAGCAGTACTTC.

The chain carries TRBV10-3 and TRBJ2-7, with D perhaps TRBD2 (6 bases). Germline assignment: CDR1 ENHRY and CDR2 SYGVKD. The CDR3 is 13 amino acids. Trimming shortened V by 6 bases and J by 3 bases, and 12 bases separated the two germline ends. CDR3 DNA sequence: TGTGCCATCAGCCCGGGAGCCTACTACGAGCAGTACTTC. Its protein is CAISPGAYYEQYF.

There are a few counts of this clonotype. Here the CDR3 reads CSVEEADSIHEQYF. Written as DNA, the CDR3 is TGCAGCGTTGAAGAGGCGGACAGTATCCACGAGCAGTACTTC. The V gene is TRBV29-1, the J gene TRBJ2-7, with D tentatively TRBD1 (6 bases). V was shortened by 0 bases and J by 5 bases, with 14 bases between the two germline ends. Germline CDR1 and CDR2: SQVTM and ANQGSEA. This CDR3 is built from 14 residues.

There are a few counts of this clonotype. The J gene is TRBJ2-7, the V gene TRBV4-1; possibly TRBD1 or TRBD2 for D (5 bases each). CDR1 and CDR2 from the germline V gene are MGHRA and YSYEKL. Trimming cost V 1 base and J 7 bases, with 11 bases left between them. CDR3 length: 13 amino acids. The CDR3 region has the DNA TGCGCCAGCAGCCAAGGGGACCCGCGGGAGCAGTACTTC. Its translation: CASSQGDPREQYF.

The genes are TRBV11-2 and TRBJ2-1; no definite D call. V lost 4 bases, J lost 0 bases, and 19 bases lay in between. The CDR3 has 18 residues. The germline V gene encodes CDR1 SGHAT and CDR2 FQNNGV. The CDR3 sequence is CASSSPRAGPSSYNEQFF. The DNA of the CDR3 is TGTGCCAGCAGCTCGCCCCGGGCCGGACCAAGCTCCTACAATGAGCAGTTCTTC.

The chain is built from TRBV7-8 and TRBJ2-3; 7 bases are shared with TRBD2. Germline lookup yields CDR1 SGHVS and CDR2 FQNEAQ. This CDR3 has 16 amino acids. The V gene end was trimmed by 4 bases and the J gene end by 2 bases; junction bases not matched to a gene: 9. The CDR3 spells CASSSDRDYITDTQYF. The CDR3, as DNA: TGTGCCAGCAGCTCTGACCGGGACTATATCACAGATACGCAGTATTTT.